This TCR beta chain emerged from a study of CD8 T cells in Susac syndrome. The V gene end was trimmed by 1 base and the J gene end by 3 bases; junction bases not matched to a gene: 2. CDR3 length: 15 residues. CDR1 is LGHNA, CDR2 YNFKEQ, per germline. The multiple sclerosis control group was made up of treatment-naive patients with stable or active relapsing-remitting disease. Negative isolation was applied to CD8+ and CD4+ T cells, and FACS enrichment was applied to TEMRA cells. This clonotype was seen a few times. RNA was extracted with the RNeasy kit, and a quantity of roughly 0.5 to 1 ug was reverse transcribed using random hexamers. Amplification of TCR beta CDR3 across 54 Vbeta and 13 Jbeta was performed with immunoSEQ multiplex PCR. TCRdb re-called the immunoSEQ multiplex PCR reads with MiXCR, one entry per CDR3 protein. The table records hundreds of thousands of distinct CDR3 sequences, roughly 90% of them present only once.

The sequence was collected from a human donor with multiple sclerosis. The chain carries TRBV4-2 and TRBJ2-1; 8 nucleotides line up with TRBD2. Sequences were obtained from CD8+ T cells from PBMCs. The CDR3 is CASSQVAGGYNEQFF. The CDR3 coding sequence is TGTGCCAGCAGCCAAGTCGCGGGAGGCTACAATGAGCAGTTCTTC.